What follows are 26 T cell receptor beta chains derived from one specimen sequenced in a study of cytomegalovirus exposure and HLA in healthy donors. The PCR had 60 Vbeta and 13 Jbeta primers. Here immunoSEQ multiplex PCR was the method, and the copy in TCRdb shows in-frame clones only, minus some. The sample lists approximately 190,000 clones; about 80% were seen once. The specimen was PBMCs. Receptors were obtained from a woman between 18 and 29 years old in good health and CMV-seropositive.

This clone was found once. The gene calls are TRBV4-3 and TRBJ1-4; D gene uncertain. The CDR3 loop spans 13 amino acids. CDR1 and CDR2 from the germline V gene are LGHNA and YSLEER. V lost 4 bases and J 5 bases, leaving 8 bases between the germline ends. CDR3: CASSRTWNEKLFF. For the CDR3, the DNA is TGCGCCAGCAGCCGCACTTGGAATGAAAAACTGTTTTTT.

This clone was seen more than once but under ten times. This chain uses TRBV6-1 with TRBJ2-3, with no clear D. V lost 0 bases to trimming and J lost 4 bases, with 23 bases between them. Germline loops: CDR1 MNHNS, CDR2 SASEGT. The CDR3 length is 19 residues. Here the CDR3 DNA reads TGTGCCAGCAGTGAAGCCCCTCTAATGAGCGAAATCAACTCAGATACGCAGTATTTT. It codes for CASSEAPLMSEINSDTQYF.

This chain's CDR3 is CASSFLRFGTDTQYF. The CDR3 nucleotides are TGTGCCAGCAGCTTCCTGAGGTTTGGCACAGATACGCAGTATTTT. This sequence joins TRBV7-2 and TRBJ2-3; D is unclear. The germline gives CDR1 SGHTA, CDR2 FQGNSA. This CDR3 is built from 15 residues. V dropped 3 bases and J dropped 1 base, with 11 bases sitting between them.

This clone came up once. The V gene is TRBV5-4, the J gene TRBJ1-2; D gene ambiguous. Germline V gives CDR1 SGHNT, CDR2 YYREEE (reference sequence). The germline V and J ends were trimmed by 0 bases and 1 base, with 19 bases remaining between them. The CDR3 loop spans 18 amino acids. For the CDR3, the DNA is TGTGCCAGCAGCTTGGTGCCGCGGCCCGAGATCCGTAACTATGGCTACACCTTC. Translating it yields CASSLVPRPEIRNYGYTF.

The chain carries TRBV5-4 and TRBJ1-1; 7 bases agree with TRBD1. Trimming cost V 1 base and J 5 bases; bases outside gene matches: 14. CDR1 and CDR2 from the germline V gene are SGHNT and YYREEE (reference sequence). The CDR3 sequence is 17 residues long. CDR3 sequence: CASSLKGGSGLETEAFF. CDR3 coding DNA: TGTGCCAGCAGCTTGAAAGGGGGCTCGGGGTTAGAAACTGAAGCTTTCTTT. The complete variable domain, with remaining parts taken from reference TRBV5-4 and TRBJ1-1, reads ETGVTQSPTHLIKTRGQQVTLRCSSQSGHNTVSWYQQALGQGPQFIFQYYREEENGRGNFPPRFSGLQFPNYSSELNVNALELDDSALYLCASSLKGGSGLETEAFFGQGTRLTVV.

The chain carries TRBV5-1 and TRBJ1-3; 10 nucleotides line up with TRBD1. The CDR3 totals 15 residues. Germline CDR1 and CDR2: SGHRS and YFSETQ. The junction had 4 bases not matched to a gene; V was cut back by 4 bases and J by 3 bases. CDR3 bases: TGCGCCAGCAGCCCGACAGGGGGCAATGGAAACACCATATATTTT. Its protein is CASSPTGGNGNTIYF.

V is TRBV18 and J is TRBJ2-2, with 9 bases lining up with TRBD2. Per the germline V gene, CDR1 is KGHSH and CDR2 is LQKENI. V shed 2 bases and J 0 bases; nucleotides not matched to a gene: 1. The CDR3 runs 16 residues. In nucleotides, the CDR3 is TGTGCCAGCTCACCAGGCGGGGGGGCGAACACCGGGGAGCTGTTTTTT. Its protein product is CASSPGGGANTGELFF.

The chain is built from TRBV6-5 and TRBJ1-2, with 7 bases identical to TRBD1. The CDR3 is made up of 15 amino acids. Germline values: CDR1 MNHEY, CDR2 SVGAGI. Losses at the gene ends were 6 bases for V and 8 bases for J; bases not matched to a gene: 15. CDR3 protein: CASSRSLQGSWGYTF. The CDR3, as DNA: TGTGCCAGCAGCCGAAGCCTACAGGGGTCGTGGGGCTACACCTTC.

The CDR3 loop reads CASSSLGSGGSGDTQYF. CDR3 nucleotides: TGCGCCAGCAGCTCTCTGGGTAGCGGGGGCTCCGGAGATACGCAGTATTTT. V usage is TRBV5-1 and J usage is TRBJ2-3; TRBD2 aligns across 9 bases. Germline CDR1 reads SGHRS; CDR2 reads YFSETQ. The CDR3 contains 17 residues. J lost 5 bases, V lost 3 bases, and 13 bases had no gene match.

This clone was counted only a few times. The chain has TRBV12-2 and TRBJ2-7; TRBD2, the table's D call, was not compared with the DNA. TRBV12-2 is designated a pseudogene. The CDR3 is made up of 14 amino acids. CDR3: CASPLGLANYEQYV. The DNA for the CDR3 is TGTGCAAGTCCCCTCGGACTAGCGAATTACGAGCAGTACGTC.

The genes are TRBV30 and TRBJ1-3; D is unresolved. The CDR3 has 15 residues. Germline V gene sequence: CDR1 GTSNPN, CDR2 SVGIG (reference sequence). V lost 1 base to trimming and J lost 2 bases, with 12 bases between them. The CDR3 protein is CAWSGRVFAGNTIYF. CDR3 bases: TGTGCCTGGAGTGGCCGGGTCTTCGCTGGAAACACCATATATTTT.

This clone has more than one count but fewer than ten. The chain couples TRBV15 to TRBJ1-4, with a weak D call TRBD1 (5 bases). Germline V gene data show CDR1 as LNHNV and CDR2 as YYDKDF (reference sequence). V lost 0 bases and J 8 bases, leaving 13 bases between the germline ends. The CDR3 runs to 15 residues. This CDR3 is CATSRESRVGEKLFF. CDR3 DNA: TGTGCCACCAGCAGAGAGAGCAGGGTAGGAGAAAAACTGTTTTTT.

This clone was observed a handful of times. The chain recombines TRBV6-1 with TRBJ2-7, with 7 bases identical to TRBD1. The CDR3 is 14 residues long. After removal of 6 bases from V and 3 bases from J, the junction contained 8 bases not matched to a gene. Germline loops: CDR1 MNHNS, CDR2 SASEGT. CDR3 protein: CASSDRVWVYEQYF. For the CDR3, the DNA is TGTGCCAGCAGCGACAGGGTCTGGGTCTACGAGCAGTACTTC.

This clone was recorded only once. The J gene is TRBJ1-1, the V gene TRBV6-5, with TRBD1 identical over 9 bases. Germline loops: CDR1 MNHEY, CDR2 SVGAGI. The CDR3 has 14 residues. V gave up 7 bases and J gave up 4 bases; unmatched junction bases: 7. The CDR3 region is CASTLLTGGTEAFF. The CDR3 DNA sequence: TGTGCCAGCACCTTACTGACAGGGGGCACTGAAGCTTTCTTT.

This clone was seen once. V and J are TRBV6-5 and TRBJ2-5; 7 bases are a match to TRBD1. This CDR3 comprises 14 residues. Germline V gene data show CDR1 as MNHEY and CDR2 as SVGAGI. The V gene end was trimmed by 7 bases and the J gene end by 5 bases; junction bases not matched to a gene: 10. CDR3 protein: CASIKQGSRETQYF. The CDR3 DNA is TGTGCCAGCATTAAACAGGGGTCTAGGGAGACCCAGTACTTC.

CDR3 bases: TGCGCCAGCAGTGAGTCCAGGGGGGCCGGGGAGCTGTTTTTT. Protein: CASSESRGAGELFF. The V and J genes are TRBV10-1 and TRBJ2-2; possible D gene TRBD1, 7 bases. Germline values: CDR1 WNHNN, CDR2 SYGVQD (reference sequence). There are 14 residues in the CDR3. The ends were cut back, 0 bases at V and 6 bases at J, with 8 bases in the middle.

The chain has TRBV4-2 and TRBJ2-3; D might be TRBD2 (6 bases). The length of the CDR3 is 14 residues. The germline V gene has CDR1 LGHNA and CDR2 YNFKEQ. The ends were cut back, 7 bases at V and 0 bases at J, with 11 bases in the middle. CDR3 sequence reads: CASTRDSSTDTQYF. CDR3 coding DNA: TGTGCCAGCACCCGGGACTCAAGCACAGATACGCAGTATTTT.

The rearrangement uses TRBV28 and TRBJ1-5; no clear D gene. Per germline, CDR1 MDHEN and CDR2 SYDVKM. V lost 5 bases and J 14 bases, leaving 13 bases between the germline ends. The CDR3 is 11 amino acids. The CDR3 reads CASSLQADEHF. The CDR3 nucleotides read TGTGCCAGCAGTCTTCAGGCAGATGAGCATTTT.

The V and J genes are TRBV10-1 and TRBJ1-2, with a possible D match to TRBD1 (5 bases). CDR1 is WNHNN and CDR2 is SYGVQD in the germline V gene (reference sequence). The V end was cut by 0 bases, the J end by 4 bases, with 9 bases between. The CDR3 loop spans 14 amino acids. Written as DNA, the CDR3 is TGCGCCAGCAGTGAGTCACCCAGGGTCTATGGCTACACCTTC. Its translation: CASSESPRVYGYTF.

The V call is TRBV6-5, the J call TRBJ1-1; perhaps TRBD1 as D (6 bases). CDR1 MNHEY and CDR2 SVGAGI come from the germline V gene. There are 15 residues in the CDR3. The V gene lost 0 bases and the J gene lost 5 bases, with 13 bases spanning the gap. CDR3 DNA: TGTGCCAGCAGTTACTCGTTAAGGGGGGGGACTGAAGCTTTCTTT. Amino acid sequence: CASSYSLRGGTEAFF.

This chain links TRBV4-1 with TRBJ1-5, with no clear D. Trimming stripped 2 bases from V and 4 bases from J, with 12 bases between. Germline V gene data show CDR1 as MGHRA and CDR2 as YSYEKL. The CDR3 has 15 amino acids. CDR3 bases: TGCGCCAGCAGCCAAAGTACAGCTACTAATCAGCCCCAGCATTTT. This gives the protein CASSQSTATNQPQHF.

V and J are TRBV19 and TRBJ1-5; tentatively, D is TRBD1 (5 bases). Germline V CDR1 and CDR2: LNHDA, SQIVND (reference sequence). The ends were cut back, 5 bases at V and 6 bases at J, with 14 bases in the middle. The CDR3 extends over 14 amino acids. CDR3: CASSVTGGAQPQHF. Written as DNA, the CDR3 is TGTGCCAGTAGTGTAACAGGTGGTGCTCAGCCCCAGCATTTT.

The gene calls are TRBV20-1 and TRBJ1-2; D gene uncertain. The CDR3 sequence is 10 residues long. The V gene lost 8 bases and the J gene lost 4 bases, with 8 bases spanning the gap. Germline V CDR1 and CDR2: DFQATT, SNEGSKA (reference sequence). The CDR3 region is CSTNSYGYTF. The DNA of the CDR3 is TGCAGTACCAACAGCTATGGCTACACCTTC.

The chain has TRBV7-9 and TRBJ2-5; TRBD2 matches at 9 bases. The J segment lost 5 bases and the V segment lost 5 bases, leaving 15 bases of the junction unmatched. The CDR3 sequence is 17 residues long. Germline V gene data show CDR1 as SEHNR and CDR2 as FQNEAQ (reference sequence). In nucleotides, the CDR3 is TGTGCCAGCAGCCAAGTCATCCAGCGGGGGGAGTGGGAGACCCAGTACTTC. Protein: CASSQVIQRGEWETQYF.

This rearrangement joins TRBV5-1 to TRBJ2-3, with D possibly matching TRBD2 (5 bases). V was clipped by 0 bases and J by 2 bases, with 7 bases between them. CDR1 and CDR2 (germline): SGHRS, YFSETQ. This CDR3 contains 14 residues. CDR3 DNA sequence: TGCGCCAGCAGCTTGGTACGGGACACAGATACGCAGTATTTT. The encoded protein is CASSLVRDTDTQYF.

The sample holds a few counts of this clone. The chain links TRBV9 to TRBJ2-2; D is possibly TRBD1 (6 bases). This CDR3 comprises 16 residues. Trimming stripped 5 bases from V and 5 bases from J, with 19 bases between. Germline V gives CDR1 SGDLS, CDR2 YYNGEE. This CDR3 reads CASSYLGTPSTGELFF. Here the CDR3 DNA reads TGTGCCAGCAGTTACCTCGGGACACCCAGTACCGGGGAGCTGTTTTTT.